This TCR beta chain was documented in a study of OX40 agonist ivuxolimab in advanced cancers. About the study: The patients' treatment was ivuxolimab, an agonistic anti-OX40 (CD134) antibody. Prior anti-PD-1, anti-PD-L1 or anti-CTLA-4 therapy was allowed; approximately 41% had some. Hepatocellular carcinoma, melanoma, renal cell or head and neck cancer affected the dose-escalation patients.

The germline CDR1 and CDR2 sequences are SGHTA and FQGTGA. Deletions cut 3 bases from V and 5 bases from J, with 10 bases between. The CDR3 extends over 14 amino acids. Sequencing was performed with immunoSEQ multiplex PCR; in TCRdb, only in-frame clones are kept and a portion is missing. The data contain 10,000 to 15,000 clones, approximately 87% of them singletons. The TCR originated in an adult with an advanced solid tumor such as melanoma, head and neck, liver or kidney cancer. The V and J genes are TRBV7-3 and TRBJ2-2; D ambiguous. The specimen comprised CD4+ or CD8+ T cells sorted from blood, sampled in a trial of the OX40 agonist ivuxolimab. The chain's CDR3 is CASSFSLWTGELFF. In DNA, the CDR3 is TGTGCCAGCAGCTTTAGCCTATGGACCGGGGAGCTGTTTTTT.